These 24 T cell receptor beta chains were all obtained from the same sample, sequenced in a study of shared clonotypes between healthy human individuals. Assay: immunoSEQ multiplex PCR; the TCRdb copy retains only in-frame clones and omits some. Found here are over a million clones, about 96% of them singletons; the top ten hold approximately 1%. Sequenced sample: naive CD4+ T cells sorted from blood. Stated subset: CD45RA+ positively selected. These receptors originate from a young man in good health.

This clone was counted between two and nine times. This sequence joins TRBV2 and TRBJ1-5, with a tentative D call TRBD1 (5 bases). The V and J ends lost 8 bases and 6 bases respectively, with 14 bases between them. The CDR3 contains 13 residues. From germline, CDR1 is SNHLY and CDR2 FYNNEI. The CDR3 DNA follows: TGTGCCAGCTGTGCAGGGTTGGGTCAGCCCCAGCATTTT. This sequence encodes CASCAGLGQPQHF.

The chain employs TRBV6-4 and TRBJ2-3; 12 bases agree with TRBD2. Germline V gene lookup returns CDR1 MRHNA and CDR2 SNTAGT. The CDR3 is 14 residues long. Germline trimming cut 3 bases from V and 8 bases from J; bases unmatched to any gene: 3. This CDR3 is CASSELAGGGTQYF. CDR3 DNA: TGTGCCAGCAGTGAACTAGCGGGAGGAGGTACGCAGTATTTT.

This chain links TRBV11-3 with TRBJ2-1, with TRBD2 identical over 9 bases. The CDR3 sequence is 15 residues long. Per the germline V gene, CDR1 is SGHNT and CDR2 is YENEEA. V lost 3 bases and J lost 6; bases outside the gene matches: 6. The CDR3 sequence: CASSFSAGGSNEQFF. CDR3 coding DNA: TGTGCCAGCAGCTTCTCAGCGGGAGGCTCCAATGAGCAGTTCTTC.

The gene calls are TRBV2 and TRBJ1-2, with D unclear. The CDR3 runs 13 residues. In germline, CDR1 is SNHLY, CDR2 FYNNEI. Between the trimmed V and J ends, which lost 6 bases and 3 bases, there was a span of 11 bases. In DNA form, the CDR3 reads TGTGCCAGCAGCCGGAAGAGGGACTATGGCTACACCTTC. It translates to CASSRKRDYGYTF.

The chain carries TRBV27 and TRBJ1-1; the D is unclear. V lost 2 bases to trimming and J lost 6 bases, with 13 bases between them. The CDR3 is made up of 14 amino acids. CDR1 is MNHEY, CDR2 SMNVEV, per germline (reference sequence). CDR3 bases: TGTGCCAGCAGTTTACGAGGCGGAAACTCTGAAGCTTTCTTT. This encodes CASSLRGGNSEAFF.

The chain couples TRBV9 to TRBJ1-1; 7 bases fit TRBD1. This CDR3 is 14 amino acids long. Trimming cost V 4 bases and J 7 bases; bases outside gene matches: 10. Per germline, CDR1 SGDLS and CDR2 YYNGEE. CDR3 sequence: CASSPRGQRDEAFF. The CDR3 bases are TGTGCCAGCAGCCCCCGGGGACAGCGAGATGAAGCTTTCTTT.

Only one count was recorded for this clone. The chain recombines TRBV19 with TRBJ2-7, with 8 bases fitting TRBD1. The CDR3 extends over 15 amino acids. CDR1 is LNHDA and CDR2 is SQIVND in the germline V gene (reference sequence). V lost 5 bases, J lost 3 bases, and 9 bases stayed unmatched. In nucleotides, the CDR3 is TGTGCCAGTAGTTTAGCGCAGGGGGCGAGCTACGAGCAGTACTTC. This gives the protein CASSLAQGASYEQYF.

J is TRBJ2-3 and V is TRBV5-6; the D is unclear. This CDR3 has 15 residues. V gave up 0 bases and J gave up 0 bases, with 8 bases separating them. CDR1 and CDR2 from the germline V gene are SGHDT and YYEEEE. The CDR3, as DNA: TGTGCCAGCAGCTTGGGATGGGCTAGCACAGATACGCAGTATTTT. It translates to CASSLGWASTDTQYF.

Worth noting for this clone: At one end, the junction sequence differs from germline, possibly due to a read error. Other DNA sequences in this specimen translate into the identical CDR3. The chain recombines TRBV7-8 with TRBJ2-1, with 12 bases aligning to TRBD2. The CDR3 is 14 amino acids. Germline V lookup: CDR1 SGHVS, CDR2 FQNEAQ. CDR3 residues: CASSLAGGYNEQFF. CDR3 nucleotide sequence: TGTGCCAGCAGCCTAGCGGGAGGGTACAATGAGCAGTTCTTC.

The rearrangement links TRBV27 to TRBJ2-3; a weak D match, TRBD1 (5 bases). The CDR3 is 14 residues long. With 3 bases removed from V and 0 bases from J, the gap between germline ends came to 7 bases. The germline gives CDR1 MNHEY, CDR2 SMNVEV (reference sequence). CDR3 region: CASSFWGSTDTQYF. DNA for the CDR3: TGTGCCAGCAGTTTTTGGGGCAGCACAGATACGCAGTATTTT.

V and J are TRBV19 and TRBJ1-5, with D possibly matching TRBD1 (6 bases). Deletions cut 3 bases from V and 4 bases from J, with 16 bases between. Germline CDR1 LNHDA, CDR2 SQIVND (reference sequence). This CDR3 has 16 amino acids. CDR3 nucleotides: TGTGCCAGTAGTATCCTATCCGGCCAGGGGAATCAGCCCCAGCATTTT. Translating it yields CASSILSGQGNQPQHF.

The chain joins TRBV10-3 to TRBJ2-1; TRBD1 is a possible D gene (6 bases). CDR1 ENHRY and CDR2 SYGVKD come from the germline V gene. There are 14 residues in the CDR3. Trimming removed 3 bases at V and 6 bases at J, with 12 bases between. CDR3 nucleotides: TGTGCCATCAGTGAACGGGCAGGGGTCAATGAGCAGTTCTTC. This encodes CAISERAGVNEQFF.

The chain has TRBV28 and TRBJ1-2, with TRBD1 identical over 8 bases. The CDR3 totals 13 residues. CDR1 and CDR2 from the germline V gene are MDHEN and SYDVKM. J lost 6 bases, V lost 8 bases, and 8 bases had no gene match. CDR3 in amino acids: CASRTGRMNGYTF. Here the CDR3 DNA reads TGTGCCAGCCGGACAGGGCGGATGAATGGCTACACCTTC.

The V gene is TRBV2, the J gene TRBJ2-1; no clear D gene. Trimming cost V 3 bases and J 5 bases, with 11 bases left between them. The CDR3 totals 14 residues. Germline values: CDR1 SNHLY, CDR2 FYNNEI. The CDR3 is CASSDVVRNNEQFF. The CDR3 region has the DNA TGTGCCAGCAGTGATGTAGTCCGGAACAATGAGCAGTTCTTC.

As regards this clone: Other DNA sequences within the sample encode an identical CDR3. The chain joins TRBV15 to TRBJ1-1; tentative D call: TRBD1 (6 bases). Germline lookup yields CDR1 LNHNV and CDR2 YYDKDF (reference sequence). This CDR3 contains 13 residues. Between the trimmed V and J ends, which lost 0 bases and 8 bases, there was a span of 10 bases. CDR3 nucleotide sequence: TGTGCCACCAGCAGAGATCGGGGGGCCGAAGCTTTCTTT. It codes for CATSRDRGAEAFF.

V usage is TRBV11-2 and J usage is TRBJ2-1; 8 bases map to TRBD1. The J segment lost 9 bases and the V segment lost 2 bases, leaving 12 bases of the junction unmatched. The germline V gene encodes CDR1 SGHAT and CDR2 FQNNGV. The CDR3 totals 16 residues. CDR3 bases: TGTGCCAGCAGCTTACACGGGACAGGACCCTATGGTGAGCAGTTCTTC. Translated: CASSLHGTGPYGEQFF.

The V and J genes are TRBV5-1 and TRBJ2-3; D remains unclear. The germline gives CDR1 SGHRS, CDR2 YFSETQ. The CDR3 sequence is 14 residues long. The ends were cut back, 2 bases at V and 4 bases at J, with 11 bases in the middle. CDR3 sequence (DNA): TGCGCCAGCAGCTTCCTTATAGTTCCAGATACGCAGTATTTT. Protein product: CASSFLIVPDTQYF.

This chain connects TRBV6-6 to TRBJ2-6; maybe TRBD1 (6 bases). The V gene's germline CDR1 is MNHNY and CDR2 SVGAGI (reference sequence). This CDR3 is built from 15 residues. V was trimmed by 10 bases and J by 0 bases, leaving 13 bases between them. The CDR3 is CATQGFYSGANVLTF. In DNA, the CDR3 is TGTGCCACACAGGGTTTTTACTCTGGGGCCAACGTCCTGACTTTC.

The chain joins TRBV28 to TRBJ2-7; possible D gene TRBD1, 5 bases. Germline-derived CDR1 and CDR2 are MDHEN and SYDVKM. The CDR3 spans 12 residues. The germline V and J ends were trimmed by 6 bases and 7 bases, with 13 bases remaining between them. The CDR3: CASRVTVGEQYF. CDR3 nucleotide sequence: TGTGCCAGCAGGGTGACAGTAGGAGAGCAGTACTTC.

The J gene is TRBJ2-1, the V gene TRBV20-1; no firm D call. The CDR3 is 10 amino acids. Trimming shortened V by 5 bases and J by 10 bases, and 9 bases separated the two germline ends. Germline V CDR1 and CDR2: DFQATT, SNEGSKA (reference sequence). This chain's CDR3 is CSAYVREQFF. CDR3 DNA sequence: TGCAGTGCTTATGTCCGGGAGCAGTTCTTC.

The CDR3 sequence: CASSPKSGNTIYF. The CDR3 DNA is TGTGCCAGCAGCCCTAAGTCTGGAAACACCATATATTTT. This chain uses TRBV7-9 with TRBJ1-3; no clear D. Germline CDR1 reads SEHNR; CDR2 reads FQNEAQ (reference sequence). CDR3 size: 13 residues. V gave up 5 bases and J gave up 1 base, with 6 bases separating them. Variable domain in full (rest from reference TRBV7-9 and TRBJ1-3): DTGVSQNPRHKITKRGQNVTFRCDPISEHNRLYWYRQTLGQGPEFLTYFQNEAQLEKSRLLSDRFSAERPKGSFSTLEIQRTEQGDSAMYLCASSPKSGNTIYFGEGSWLTVV.

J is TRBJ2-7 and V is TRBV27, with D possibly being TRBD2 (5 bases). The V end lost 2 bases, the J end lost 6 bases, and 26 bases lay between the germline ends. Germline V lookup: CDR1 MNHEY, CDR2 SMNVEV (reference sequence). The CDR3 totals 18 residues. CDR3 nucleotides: TGTGCCAGCAGTTTAGTACGTATTCGGGGAGATAGCCTCGGCGAGCAGTACTTC. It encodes CASSLVRIRGDSLGEQYF.

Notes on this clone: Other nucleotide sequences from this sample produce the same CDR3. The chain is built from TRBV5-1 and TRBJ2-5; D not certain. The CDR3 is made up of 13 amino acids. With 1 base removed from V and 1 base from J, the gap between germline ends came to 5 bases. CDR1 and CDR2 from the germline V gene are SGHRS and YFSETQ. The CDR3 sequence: CASSLPGQETQYF. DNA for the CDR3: TGCGCCAGCAGCTTGCCAGGCCAAGAGACCCAGTACTTC.

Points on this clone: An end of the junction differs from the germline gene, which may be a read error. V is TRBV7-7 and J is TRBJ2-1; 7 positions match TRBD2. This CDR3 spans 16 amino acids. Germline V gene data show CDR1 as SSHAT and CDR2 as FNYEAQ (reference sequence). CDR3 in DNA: TGTGCTAGCAGCTTAGGGGAGGGGCCCTTTAACAATGAGCAGTTCTTC. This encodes CASSLGEGPFNNEQFF.